Following are 29 T cell receptor beta chains from one sample sequenced in a study of T-cell reconstitution after alpha-beta-depleted transplantation in children. Study-level points and caveats: The study reportedly traced alpha-beta T cells about two months after transplant to several hundred expanded graft clones.

These receptors have no identified antigens. Unique molecular identifiers were incorporated during preparation of the TCRbeta library. TCRdb recomputed calls from the PCR reads with MiXCR, one row per CDR3 protein. This sample has approximately 34,000 distinct CDR3 sequences, with approximately 6.5% found just once. The sequenced sample was peripheral blood, obtained 60 days after TCRalphabeta/CD19-depleted stem cell transplant. The receptors were sampled from a child younger than two who had a stem cell transplant for acute myeloid leukemia, so the T cells may come from the graft donor.

CDR3 in DNA: TGTGCCAGCAGCCAAGAGGAAAACCCAGGCGGGGGGGGCTACGAGCAGTACTTC. Protein sequence: CASSQEENPGGGGYEQYF. The chain is built from TRBV4-2 and TRBJ2-7; TRBD2 matches 9 bases. The V gene's germline CDR1 is LGHNA and CDR2 YNFKEQ. Trimming cost V 0 bases and J 3 bases; bases outside gene matches: 12. The CDR3 length is 18 residues.

The table lists this clonotype with many counts. This rearrangement joins TRBV18 to TRBJ1-2; TRBD1 agrees at 7 bases. Losses at the gene ends were 3 bases for V and 5 bases for J; bases not matched to a gene: 3. This CDR3 is built from 13 residues. The germline CDR1 and CDR2 sequences are KGHSH and LQKENI. CDR3 sequence reads: CASSPTTGYGYTF. The CDR3 bases are TGTGCCAGCTCACCTACGACAGGGTATGGCTACACCTTC.

This clonotype has a count of ten or more. The chain links TRBV7-9 to TRBJ1-5; 7 nucleotides agree with TRBD1. The V gene's germline CDR1 is SEHNR and CDR2 FQNEAQ (reference sequence). The CDR3 covers 15 residues. With V trimmed by 5 bases and J by 5 bases, 9 bases remained unmatched. The CDR3 is CASSNRGVPHQPQHF. CDR3 DNA sequence: TGTGCCAGCAGCAACAGGGGAGTCCCACATCAGCCCCAGCATTTT.

The chain is built from TRBV6-5 and TRBJ2-1; 11 bases match TRBD1. The CDR3 is made up of 15 amino acids. The V gene's germline CDR1 is MNHEY and CDR2 SVGAGI. The V gene end was trimmed by 4 bases and the J gene end by 5 bases; junction bases not matched to a gene: 4. The CDR3 DNA follows: TGTGCCAGCAGTTTGGGGACAGGGGGGAACAATGAGCAGTTCTTC. Translating it yields CASSLGTGGNNEQFF.

This clonotype showed up many times. The gene calls are TRBV4-3 and TRBJ2-1, with D possibly matching TRBD1 (7 bases). CDR3 length: 15 amino acids. With 1 base removed from V and 6 bases from J, the gap between germline ends came to 13 bases. The germline V gene encodes CDR1 LGHNA and CDR2 YSLEER. The CDR3 DNA sequence: TGCGCCAGCAGCCAAGCAAGACAGGGACTCAATGAGCAGTTCTTC. Its protein is CASSQARQGLNEQFF.

This clonotype was seen many times. The chain uses TRBV9 and TRBJ2-1, with TRBD1 matching over 7 bases. This CDR3 has 16 amino acids. Looked up from germline, CDR1 is SGDLS and CDR2 is YYNGEE. V shed 4 bases, J shed 2 bases, and the junction held 9 bases outside the gene matches. The CDR3, as DNA: TGTGCCAGCAGCCCAATCCCCCAGGGGGCCTACAATGAGCAGTTCTTC. It yields the protein CASSPIPQGAYNEQFF. Together with reference TRBV9 and TRBJ2-1, the CDR3 gives the full variable domain: DSGVTQTPKHLITATGQRVTLRCSPRSGDLSVYWYQQSLDQGLQFLIQYYNGEERAKGNILERFSAQQFPDLHSELNLSSLELGDSALYFCASSPIPQGAYNEQFFGPGTRLTVL.

This clonotype was seen repeatedly, ten times or more. The chain combines TRBV7-9 with TRBJ2-3, with 8 nucleotides matching TRBD2. Trimming removed 5 bases from V and 1 base from J; junction bases left unmatched: 5. Germline V CDR1 and CDR2: SEHNR, FQNEAQ (reference sequence). The CDR3 totals 15 residues. As DNA, the CDR3 is TGTGCCAGCAGCCCCAGCGGGAGCGGCACAGATACGCAGTATTTT. Its protein is CASSPSGSGTDTQYF.

At least ten counts were recorded for this clonotype. V and J are TRBV7-6 and TRBJ2-7; D is possibly TRBD1 (5 bases). V lost 5 bases, J lost 4 bases, and 9 bases lay in between. The CDR3 spans 12 residues. Germline CDR1 and CDR2: SGHVS and FNYEAQ. The CDR3 nucleotides are TGTGCCAGCAGCCGGCAGGGATACGAGCAGTACTTC. Translated: CASSRQGYEQYF.

At least ten counts were recorded for this clonotype. V gene TRBV20-1 combines with J gene TRBJ2-3, with a tentative D call TRBD2 (5 bases). In germline, CDR1 is DFQATT, CDR2 SNEGSKA (reference sequence). There are 15 residues in the CDR3. The V gene lost 0 bases and the J gene lost 2 bases, with 12 bases spanning the gap. CDR3 DNA sequence: TGCAGTGCTAGAGAGCCTGGACTGGCCACAGATACGCAGTATTTT. Its translation is CSAREPGLATDTQYF.

This clonotype showed up many times. The chain has TRBV10-3 and TRBJ2-7; 8 nucleotides agree with TRBD1. Germline V gene sequence: CDR1 ENHRY, CDR2 SYGVKD. The ends lost 7 bases at V and 2 bases at J; junction bases unmatched: 4. CDR3 length: 13 amino acids. The CDR3 protein is CAITSGQAYEQYF. Written as DNA, the CDR3 is TGTGCCATCACCTCGGGACAGGCCTACGAGCAGTACTTC.

This chain joins TRBV7-9 and TRBJ1-1; no firm D call. CDR3 size: 15 residues. The V and J ends lost 5 bases and 10 bases respectively, with 23 bases between them. Germline values: CDR1 SEHNR, CDR2 FQNEAQ (reference sequence). This chain's CDR3 is CASSKPSDSPPAAFF. For the CDR3, the DNA is TGTGCCAGCAGCAAGCCTTCAGATTCACCGCCGGCAGCTTTCTTT.

This clonotype was recorded at least ten times. This chain links TRBV29-1 with TRBJ2-1; D not certain. Trimming left V 6 bases short and J 0 bases short, with 6 bases between. The CDR3 extends over 12 amino acids. CDR1 is SQVTM and CDR2 is ANQGSEA in the germline V gene. The CDR3 sequence is CSVHSSYNEQFF. CDR3 nucleotide sequence: TGCAGCGTGCACAGCTCCTACAATGAGCAGTTCTTC.

This clonotype was counted many times. This chain links TRBV5-6 with TRBJ1-4; a possible D gene is TRBD1 (5 bases). The CDR3 spans 15 residues. Trimming cost V 6 bases and J 5 bases, with 17 bases left between them. The germline CDR1 and CDR2 sequences are SGHDT and YYEEEE. The CDR3 loop reads CASTVQDRLNEKLFF. The CDR3 nucleotides read TGTGCCAGCACCGTCCAAGACAGATTGAATGAAAAACTGTTTTTT.

V and J are TRBV14 and TRBJ2-2; D is uncertain. CDR1 and CDR2 (germline): SGHDN, FVKESK. CDR3 size: 14 residues. Trimming took 1 base from V and 0 from J, leaving 3 bases between them. CDR3: CASSQASNTGELFF. The CDR3, as DNA: TGTGCCAGCAGCCAAGCATCGAACACCGGGGAGCTGTTTTTT.

This clonotype was seen at least ten times. The chain combines TRBV7-2 with TRBJ2-7; 12 bases are shared with TRBD2. V lost 4 bases to trimming and J lost 7 bases; unmatched junction nucleotides: 11. The CDR3 spans 16 residues. Germline CDR1 SGHTA, CDR2 FQGNSA. Written as DNA, the CDR3 is TGTGCCAGCAGCTCGGCGAGGACTAGCGGGACTGGGGAGCAGTACTTC. Encoded protein: CASSSARTSGTGEQYF.

On this clonotype itself: Given a much more abundant clone one base away, this may be a read error. The genes are TRBV12-3 or TRBV12-4 and TRBJ2-5, with 7 bases matching TRBD2. J was trimmed by 7 bases and V by 1 base; bases with no gene match: 0. This CDR3 region has 12 residues. As DNA, the CDR3 is TGTGCCAGCAGTTTAGGGGGGGGGACCCAGTACTTC. Protein product: CASSLGGGTQYF.

This clonotype was counted ten times or more. The chain links TRBV12-3 or TRBV12-4 to TRBJ1-3; 7 bases are a match to TRBD1. The CDR3 consists of 15 residues. V shed 2 bases, J shed 0 bases, and the junction held 1 base outside the gene matches. Here the CDR3 DNA reads TGTGCCAGCAGTTTAAACAGGGGCTCTGGAAACACCATATATTTT. The encoded protein is CASSLNRGSGNTIYF.

This clonotype was seen many times. The chain has TRBV7-2 and TRBJ2-1; 7 bases are a match to TRBD2. The CDR3 is 15 residues long. Germline CDR1 and CDR2: SGHTA and FQGNSA. After removal of 5 bases from V and 4 bases from J, the junction contained 8 bases not matched to a gene. DNA for the CDR3: TGTGCCAGCAGCACCGCGGGGGTGGGGTACAATGAGCAGTTCTTC. As protein: CASSTAGVGYNEQFF.

This clonotype was recorded at least ten times. The gene calls are TRBV29-1 and TRBJ2-1, with a weak D call TRBD2 (6 bases). The germline CDR1 and CDR2 sequences are SQVTM and ANQGSEA. This CDR3 is 14 amino acids long. The V and J ends lost 2 bases and 7 bases respectively, with 15 bases between them. The chain's CDR3 is CSVEYAEGLNEQFF. For the CDR3, the DNA is TGCAGCGTTGAATATGCGGAGGGGTTGAATGAGCAGTTCTTC.

This clonotype was seen ten or more times. The chain carries TRBV20-1 and TRBJ1-5; D is undetermined. Deletions cut 0 bases from V and 5 bases from J, with 14 bases between. Looked up from germline, CDR1 is DFQATT and CDR2 is SNEGSKA (reference sequence). This CDR3 spans 15 amino acids. The CDR3 protein is CSARDGGSLHQPQHF. CDR3 bases: TGCAGTGCTAGAGATGGAGGGTCTCTCCATCAGCCCCAGCATTTT.

This clonotype was recorded at least ten times. The J gene is TRBJ1-2, the V gene TRBV10-3; D gene uncertain. The germline V and J ends were trimmed by 6 bases and 1 base, with 12 bases remaining between them. Germline assignment: CDR1 ENHRY and CDR2 SYGVKD. This CDR3 region has 14 residues. The CDR3 reads CAISPGEINYGYTF. The CDR3 coding sequence is TGTGCCATCAGCCCGGGTGAGATTAACTATGGCTACACCTTC.

This clonotype was counted at least ten times. The V and J genes are TRBV5-1 and TRBJ2-4, with TRBD2 matching over 8 bases. V lost 0 bases and J lost 8; bases outside the gene matches: 4. The CDR3 has 14 amino acids. Germline V gene lookup returns CDR1 SGHRS and CDR2 YFSETQ. CDR3 sequence reads: CASSLGTSWDIQYF. The CDR3 DNA sequence: TGCGCCAGCAGCTTGGGGACTAGCTGGGACATTCAGTACTTC. Using reference TRBV5-1 and TRBJ2-4 for the parts outside the CDR3, the full variable domain is KAGVTQTPRYLIKTRGQQVTLSCSPISGHRSVSWYQQTPGQGLQFLFEYFSETQRNKGNFPGRFSGRQFSNSRSEMNVSTLELGDSALYLCASSLGTSWDIQYFGAGTRLSVL.

CDR3 coding DNA: TGTGCCAGTAGTATCATAAAAACAAAGAAAAATCAGCCCCAGCATTTT. It specifies CASSIIKTKKNQPQHF. This chain links TRBV19 with TRBJ1-5; unclear D gene. Trimming shortened V by 3 bases and J by 4 bases, and 16 bases separated the two germline ends. The CDR3 covers 16 residues. CDR1 is LNHDA, CDR2 SQIVND, per germline (reference sequence).

This clonotype was observed at least ten times. This chain connects TRBV28 to TRBJ1-4, with a tentative D call TRBD1 (5 bases). Trimming stripped 1 base from V and 7 bases from J, with 10 bases between. Looked up from germline, CDR1 is MDHEN and CDR2 is SYDVKM. CDR3 size: 14 residues. The CDR3, as DNA: TGTGCCAGCAGTTTATACCAGGGTTTTGAAAAACTGTTTTTT. Amino acids: CASSLYQGFEKLFF. The variable domain in full, with the rest retrieved from reference TRBV28 and TRBJ1-4, is DVKVTQSSRYLVKRTGEKVFLECVQDMDHENMFWYRQDPGLGLRLIYFSYDVKMKEKGDIPEGYSVSREKKERFSLILESASTNQTSMYLCASSLYQGFEKLFFGSGTQLSVL.

This clonotype was counted many times. The rearrangement joins TRBV11-2 to TRBJ2-5; D remains unclear. Germline V gene lookup returns CDR1 SGHAT and CDR2 FQNNGV. This CDR3 has 15 residues. V was cut by 5 bases and J by 1 base, with 14 bases left in between. CDR3 residues: CASSPRGAFQETQYF. CDR3 bases: TGTGCCAGCAGCCCCAGAGGAGCTTTCCAAGAGACCCAGTACTTC.

This clonotype was detected ten times or more. The chain is built from TRBV10-3 and TRBJ2-7; D is possibly TRBD1 (6 bases). Germline loops: CDR1 ENHRY, CDR2 SYGVKD. The CDR3 length is 13 residues. Trimming stripped 2 bases from V and 7 bases from J, with 12 bases between. CDR3 in amino acids: CAISEGPGEEQYF. The CDR3 bases are TGTGCCATCAGTGAGGGTCCAGGGGAAGAGCAGTACTTC.

This clonotype was observed a single time. This rearrangement joins TRBV30 to TRBJ2-5; D unclear. The CDR3 is made up of 13 amino acids. Germline V gene sequence: CDR1 GTSNPN, CDR2 SVGIG (reference sequence). V was trimmed by 6 bases and J by 2 bases, leaving 13 bases between them. This chain's CDR3 is CACRLEGQETQYF. The CDR3 coding sequence is TGTGCCTGCAGGTTAGAAGGGCAAGAGACCCAGTACTTC.

This clonotype was found many times. CDR3 sequence reads: CASSSDRVEQFF. Written as DNA, the CDR3 is TGTGCCAGCAGTTCAGACAGGGTTGAGCAGTTCTTC. The chain uses TRBV11-1 and TRBJ2-1, with 7 bases that match TRBD1. Germline V gives CDR1 SGHAT, CDR2 FQDESV (reference sequence). CDR3 length equals 12 residues. V lost 6 bases to trimming and J lost 9 bases; unmatched junction nucleotides: 5.

This clonotype was counted at least ten times. This chain uses TRBV11-2 with TRBJ1-2; D is undetermined. Per germline, CDR1 SGHAT and CDR2 FQNNGV. The CDR3 has 11 amino acids. Trimming left V 4 bases short and J 8 bases short, with 8 bases between. CDR3 sequence reads: CASSSARGYTF. The CDR3 coding sequence is TGTGCCAGCAGCTCGGCTAGGGGCTACACCTTC. Supplemented by reference TRBV11-2 and TRBJ1-2, the full variable domain reads EAGVAQSPRYKIIEKRQSVAFWCNPISGHATLYWYQQILGQGPKLLIQFQNNGVVDDSQLPKDRFSAERLKGVDSTLKIQPAKLEDSAVYLCASSSARGYTFGSGTRLTVV.